Following are 28 T cell receptor beta chains from one sample sequenced in a study of blood T cell repertoires in COVID-19. Some clones are missing from TCRdb's copy, which holds only in-frame ones; the method was immunoSEQ multiplex PCR. Of about 200,000 clones listed, approximately 80% are singletons. Material: peripheral blood. The receptor set was obtained from a man in his sixties with COVID-19, enrolled during active disease.

J is TRBJ2-7 and V is TRBV5-1; TRBD1 aligns across 9 bases. CDR1 and CDR2 (germline): SGHRS, YFSETQ. The junction had 6 bases not matched to a gene; V was cut back by 5 bases and J by 3 bases. The CDR3 runs to 14 residues. CDR3 sequence: CASRAGTGSYEQYF. CDR3 bases: TGCGCCAGCAGGGCCGGGACAGGGAGCTACGAGCAGTACTTC.

CDR3 loop: CASSGTSGRRYEQYF. The CDR3 DNA reads TGTGCCAGCAGCGGAACTAGCGGGAGGAGGTACGAGCAGTACTTC. This rearrangement joins TRBV7-9 to TRBJ2-7; 12 nucleotides align to TRBD2. Trimming took 5 bases from V and 4 from J; bases not matched to a gene: 6. This CDR3 contains 15 residues. Germline V gene sequence: CDR1 SEHNR, CDR2 FQNEAQ (reference sequence).

This chain uses TRBV5-4 with TRBJ1-2; D is uncertain. This CDR3 comprises 14 residues. CDR1 SGHNT and CDR2 YYREEE come from the germline V gene (reference sequence). V lost 1 base, J lost 0 bases, and 7 bases lay in between. The CDR3 region is CASSLWQANYGYTF. The CDR3 nucleotides are TGTGCCAGCAGCTTGTGGCAGGCTAACTATGGCTACACCTTC.

The chain carries TRBV7-3 and TRBJ2-3; 7 bases align to TRBD2. The CDR3 is 17 amino acids. After removal of 5 bases from V and 1 base from J, the junction contained 12 bases not matched to a gene. Germline V gene lookup returns CDR1 SGHTA and CDR2 FQGTGA. CDR3 in amino acids: CASSRDTSEIRTDTQYF. The CDR3 DNA reads as TGTGCCAGCAGCCGCGACACTAGCGAGATACGCACAGATACGCAGTATTTT.

The table lists this clone with a few counts. J is TRBJ1-6 and V is TRBV27; D remains unclear. This CDR3 region has 13 residues. Trimming removed 6 bases at V and 6 bases at J, with 9 bases between. From germline, CDR1 is MNHEY and CDR2 SMNVEV (reference sequence). DNA for the CDR3: TGTGCCAGCAGGCTAGCGGTTAATTCACCCCTCCACTTT. Amino acid sequence: CASRLAVNSPLHF.

The chain is built from TRBV12-5 and TRBJ2-3; 12 bases match TRBD1. V trimming: 8 bases; J trimming: 5 bases; junction bases outside the gene matches: 5. This CDR3 spans 14 amino acids. Germline assignment: CDR1 LGHNT and CDR2 FRNRAP. The CDR3 DNA reads TGTGCTAGTTCCCGGGACAGGGGGCTAGATACGCAGTATTTT. It codes for CASSRDRGLDTQYF. The full variable domain, in which reference TRBV12-5 and TRBJ2-3 provide the parts outside the CDR3, is DARVTQTPRHKVTEMGQEVTMRCQPILGHNTVFWYRQTMMQGLELLAYFRNRAPLDDSGMPKDRFSAEMPDATLATLKIQPSEPRDSAVYFCASSRDRGLDTQYFGPGTRLTVL.

J is TRBJ2-2 and V is TRBV11-2, with D unclear. Between the trimmed V and J ends, which lost 2 bases and 0 bases, there was a span of 10 bases. This CDR3 contains 16 residues. Germline assignment: CDR1 SGHAT and CDR2 FQNNGV. The CDR3 nucleotides read TGTGCCAGCAGCTTACGTGCGGAAACGAACACCGGGGAGCTGTTTTTT. The encoded protein is CASSLRAETNTGELFF. Full variable domain (missing parts from reference TRBV11-2 and TRBJ2-2): EAGVAQSPRYKIIEKRQSVAFWCNPISGHATLYWYQQILGQGPKLLIQFQNNGVVDDSQLPKDRFSAERLKGVDSTLKIQPAKLEDSAVYLCASSLRAETNTGELFFGEGSRLTVL.

The rearrangement uses TRBV29-1 and TRBJ1-5, with TRBD1 matching 7 bases. The CDR3 is 14 amino acids. Germline CDR1 SQVTM, CDR2 ANQGSEA. With 3 bases clipped from V and 3 bases from J, the junction kept 5 bases outside the gene matches. Written as DNA, the CDR3 is TGCAGCGTTGACACGGGACAGCTCAATCAGCCCCAGCATTTT. Translation gives CSVDTGQLNQPQHF.

The chain carries TRBV6-5 and TRBJ1-1; D possibly corresponds to TRBD1 (6 bases). The germline CDR1 and CDR2 sequences are MNHEY and SVGAGI. Trimming pared 6 bases from V and 1 base from J, leaving 12 bases between. The CDR3 is 14 amino acids. This CDR3 is CASRHRAGNTEAFF. The CDR3 region has the DNA TGTGCCAGCAGACACAGGGCCGGGAACACTGAAGCTTTCTTT.

Only one count was recorded for this clone. The V gene is TRBV28, the J gene TRBJ1-1; TRBD1 is a possible D gene (5 bases). CDR3 size: 15 residues. V lost 6 bases, J lost 1 base, and 15 bases lay in between. From germline, CDR1 is MDHEN and CDR2 SYDVKM. This CDR3 is CASRPSRGQNTEAFF. In DNA, the CDR3 is TGTGCCAGCAGGCCCTCGCGGGGCCAGAACACTGAAGCTTTCTTT.

This clone showed up just once. This chain links TRBV11-3 with TRBJ1-2; no firm D call. V lost 2 bases and J lost 0, with 25 bases in between. This CDR3 is 20 amino acids long. The germline CDR1 and CDR2 sequences are SGHNT and YENEEA. The CDR3 region has the DNA TGTGCCAGCAGCTTATCAGTTGAGAAAAGGGAGCCCTCTACTAACTATGGCTACACCTTC. Translated, it gives CASSLSVEKREPSTNYGYTF.

The chain combines TRBV6-6 with TRBJ1-1, with no clear D. In germline, CDR1 is MNHNY, CDR2 SVGAGI (reference sequence). The length of the CDR3 is 11 residues. V lost 6 bases and J 0 bases, leaving 2 bases between the germline ends. The DNA for the CDR3 is TGTGCCAGCAGCGTGAACACTGAAGCTTTCTTT. This codes for CASSVNTEAFF.

This chain uses TRBV5-1 with TRBJ1-1, with D unresolved. The V and J ends lost 3 bases and 2 bases respectively, with 8 bases between them. The CDR3 length is 13 residues. Germline V gene sequence: CDR1 SGHRS, CDR2 YFSETQ. Written as DNA, the CDR3 is TGCGCCAGCAGCTCAGAAATTAACACTGAAGCTTTCTTT. Translated, it gives CASSSEINTEAFF.

This clone appeared a few times. The genes are TRBV14 and TRBJ1-3; D is ambiguous. From germline, CDR1 is SGHDN and CDR2 FVKESK. V gave up 4 bases and J gave up 0 bases, with 10 bases separating them. CDR3 length equals 15 residues. CDR3 nucleotides: TGTGCCAGCAGCCCCTCCTTTTACTCTGGAAACACCATATATTTT. Translation gives CASSPSFYSGNTIYF.

This chain uses TRBV5-4 with TRBJ1-1; possible D gene TRBD1, 5 bases. Germline CDR1 and CDR2: SGHNT and YYREEE (reference sequence). The V and J ends lost 4 bases and 1 base respectively, with 8 bases between them. The CDR3 is 13 residues long. CDR3 coding DNA: TGTGCCAGCAGCCACGACAGGAACACTGAAGCTTTCTTT. Amino acid sequence: CASSHDRNTEAFF.

The CDR3 spells CASSPLSTAATEAFF. In nucleotides, the CDR3 is TGTGCCAGCAGCCCCTTGTCGACAGCTGCGACTGAAGCTTTCTTT. The rearrangement joins TRBV4-2 to TRBJ1-1, with a weak D call TRBD1 (5 bases). V dropped 4 bases and J dropped 5 bases, with 17 bases sitting between them. CDR1 and CDR2 (germline): LGHNA, YNFKEQ. The CDR3 sequence is 15 residues long.

The chain has TRBV5-1 and TRBJ2-1; TRBD2 agrees at 7 bases. This CDR3 has 16 residues. J was trimmed by 4 bases and V by 0 bases; bases with no gene match: 7. The germline V gene encodes CDR1 SGHRS and CDR2 YFSETQ. CDR3 sequence (DNA): TGCGCCAGCAGCTTGGAGTCTAGCGGACCTTACAATGAGCAGTTCTTC. It yields the protein CASSLESSGPYNEQFF.

The gene calls are TRBV6-1 and TRBJ2-2; tentatively, D is TRBD1 (5 bases). The V end was cut by 4 bases, the J end by 2 bases, with 14 bases between. The germline CDR1 and CDR2 sequences are MNHNS and SASEGT. This CDR3 comprises 16 residues. CDR3 sequence reads: CASSGPRTPNTGELFF. Written as DNA, the CDR3 is TGTGCCAGCAGTGGGCCTCGGACACCTAACACCGGGGAGCTGTTTTTT.

This clone was found once. The CDR3 is CAWSGQGYQPQHF. The CDR3 coding sequence is TGTGCCTGGAGTGGGCAGGGATATCAGCCCCAGCATTTT. V usage is TRBV30 and J usage is TRBJ1-5; possible D gene TRBD1, 5 bases. CDR1 GTSNPN and CDR2 SVGIG come from the germline V gene (reference sequence). Trimming took 1 base from V and 5 from J, leaving 9 bases between them. This CDR3 is built from 13 residues.

This chain's CDR3 is CAWSRGGGAQPQHF. In nucleotides, the CDR3 is TGTGCCTGGAGTCGGGGAGGGGGTGCTCAGCCCCAGCATTTT. The chain is built from TRBV30 and TRBJ1-5; weak D call: TRBD1 (6 bases). Germline values: CDR1 GTSNPN, CDR2 SVGIG (reference sequence). V lost 2 bases to trimming and J lost 6 bases, with 14 bases between them. This CDR3 spans 14 amino acids.

The chain has TRBV5-1 and TRBJ2-1; no clear D gene. V shed 0 bases and J shed 5 bases, with 6 bases lying between them. Germline V CDR1 and CDR2: SGHRS, YFSETQ. This CDR3 has 13 residues. The CDR3 bases are TGCGCCAGCAGCTTGGGGGCTAACAATGAGCAGTTCTTC. Protein product: CASSLGANNEQFF.

This chain uses TRBV18 with TRBJ2-1; D perhaps matches TRBD2 (6 bases). In germline, CDR1 is KGHSH, CDR2 LQKENI. The V and J ends lost 0 bases and 7 bases respectively, with 13 bases between them. This CDR3 has 15 amino acids. CDR3 nucleotides: TGTGCCAGCTCACCACCGTTTAGGGCGGGAAATGAGCAGTTCTTC. Its translation is CASSPPFRAGNEQFF.

The genes are TRBV13 and TRBJ2-7; no reliable D call. CDR1 is PRHDT and CDR2 is FYEKMQ in the germline V gene (reference sequence). The CDR3 contains 11 residues. Trimming stripped 4 bases from V and 3 bases from J, with 4 bases between. CDR3 in DNA: TGTGCCAGCAGCTCAGTCTACGAGCAGTACTTC. Protein product: CASSSVYEQYF. Using reference TRBV13 and TRBJ2-7 for the parts outside the CDR3, the full variable domain is AAGVIQSPRHLIKEKRETATLKCYPIPRHDTVYWYQQGPGQDPQFLISFYEKMQSDKGSIPDRFSAQQFSDYHSELNMSSLELGDSALYFCASSSVYEQYFGPGTRLTVT.

V and J are TRBV3-1 (or the pseudogene TRBV3-2) and TRBJ2-7; 8 nucleotides align to TRBD1. Germline trimming cut 3 bases from V and 5 bases from J; bases unmatched to any gene: 6. Germline values: CDR1 LGHDT, CDR2 YNNKEL (reference sequence). The CDR3 runs to 14 residues. CDR3 region: CASSQGAGGHEQYF. CDR3 nucleotide sequence: TGTGCCAGCAGCCAGGGGGCAGGGGGCCACGAGCAGTACTTC.

This chain joins TRBV5-1 and TRBJ1-2; tentatively, D is TRBD1 (6 bases). V was trimmed by 7 bases and J by 4 bases, leaving 20 bases between them. The CDR3 spans 15 residues. Germline V lookup: CDR1 SGHRS, CDR2 YFSETQ. Here the CDR3 DNA reads TGCGCCAGCGGCAACCCCTCGGACAGCATCTATGGCTACACCTTC. Amino acid sequence: CASGNPSDSIYGYTF.

The chain carries TRBV6-6 and TRBJ2-7, with 7 bases aligning to TRBD2. This CDR3 is 13 amino acids long. V gave up 4 bases and J gave up 5 bases; unmatched junction bases: 5. Germline lookup yields CDR1 MNHNY and CDR2 SVGAGI (reference sequence). For the CDR3, the DNA is TGTGCCAGCAGTTCCGGACTAGGCGACGAGCAGTACTTC. This encodes CASSSGLGDEQYF.

The chain couples TRBV10-1 to TRBJ2-1; 7 bases are a match to TRBD1. With V trimmed by 4 bases and J by 1 base, 7 bases remained unmatched. The CDR3 covers 16 residues. Germline-derived CDR1 and CDR2 are WNHNN and SYGVQD (reference sequence). The CDR3 sequence is CASSAPGQKSYNEQFF. Here the CDR3 DNA reads TGCGCCAGCAGTGCTCCGGGACAGAAATCCTACAATGAGCAGTTCTTC.

This clone was seen once. This chain joins TRBV5-1 and TRBJ1-2; 9 nucleotides line up with TRBD1. The germline V gene has CDR1 SGHRS and CDR2 YFSETQ. V was clipped by 5 bases and J by 1 base; unmatched bases: 6. This CDR3 contains 15 residues. CDR3 in DNA: TGCGCCAGCAGTATGGACAGGGGAGTTAACTATGGCTACACCTTC. Translating gives CASSMDRGVNYGYTF.